This T cell receptor beta chain was found in a study of shared clonotypes between healthy human individuals. Study-level findings and limits: Against clonotypes common to all four donors, non-shared ones had lower generation probabilities. Donor clonotype sharing was expected to depend on sequencing depth. Shared clonotypes: approximately 4.5% naive CD4, approximately 3.4% naive CD8, over 2% memory CD4, approximately 0.4% memory CD8.

V lost 3 bases, J lost 6 bases, and 12 bases lay in between. There are 13 residues in the CDR3. Germline values: CDR1 KGHSH, CDR2 LQKENI. The assay was carried out at the deep level. Here immunoSEQ multiplex PCR was the method, and the copy in TCRdb shows in-frame clones only, minus some. The profile shows about 710,000 clones, less than 80% of them singletons. A word on this clone: Its specificity is not known.

The rearrangement uses TRBV18 and TRBJ2-7; TRBD1 is a possible D gene (6 bases). The TCR originated in a woman aged 30 to 39 in good health. The sequenced material came from memory CD4+ T cells sorted from blood. Subset defined: CD45RA-negative fraction. The CDR3 DNA follows: TGTGCCAGCTCACCGGGTCAGGGGCTCGAGCAGTACTTC. Translating it yields CASSPGQGLEQYF.